The TCR beta chain under discussion was sequenced for a study of T cells in Graves' hyperthyroidism and ophthalmopathy. Amplification of TCR beta CDR3 regions was performed using RNA transcripts as template. First-round RT-PCR with HTBI primers amplified the TCR CDR3 region. TCRdb re-called the multiplex PCR reads through MiXCR, storing one row per CDR3 protein. Of fewer than 500,000 distinct CDR3 sequences listed, more than 12% are singletons. Diagnosing involved the use of clinical symptoms, serum thyroxine and TRAb, thyroid ultrasound and orbital computed tomography. This clonotype was seen ten or more times. Trimming cost V 5 bases and J 4 bases, with 19 bases left between them. This CDR3 spans 16 amino acids. Germline CDR1 PRHDT, CDR2 FYEKMQ (reference sequence).

The source of this sequence is a woman in her twenties or thirties with Graves' ophthalmopathy. The material sequenced was blood. V usage is TRBV13 and J usage is TRBJ2-3; D is ambiguous. CDR3 sequence: CASSRDSNVVADTQYF. CDR3 nucleotide sequence: TGTGCCAGCAGCCGAGACTCAAACGTGGTGGCAGATACGCAGTATTTT.